This T cell receptor beta chain was retrieved from a study of shared clonotypes between healthy human individuals. Study-wide context: With ages of 18 to 49, the donors were a couple of women and three men.

The split of CD4+ cells yielded CD45RA+ naive and CD45RA-negative memory subsets. Sequencing was performed with immunoSEQ multiplex PCR; in TCRdb, only in-frame clones are kept and a portion is missing. The sample has fewer than 1.4 million clones; around 78% are singletons. V was pared by 2 bases and J by 7 bases, with 11 bases between. The CDR3 sequence is 13 residues long. Per germline, CDR1 SGHDN and CDR2 FVKESK. This rearrangement joins TRBV14 to TRBJ1-2, with a tentative D call TRBD1 (5 bases). Specimen: memory CD4+ T cells from PBMCs. The subset here: CD45RA-negative fraction. This receptor was taken from a man younger than 35 in good health. Some clones in this sample may be carry-over from other donors' samples. CDR3 protein: CASSQYRDFGYTF. The CDR3 DNA reads TGTGCCAGCAGCCAATACCGGGACTTTGGCTACACCTTC.